This entry features one T cell receptor beta chain sequence. Its antigen is currently unknown. With a much larger clone just one base away, this may be a read error. Three rounds of nested PCR, following a modified ARM-PCR protocol, produced the TCRbeta library. One entry per CDR3 protein results from TCRdb running MiXCR on the multiplex PCR reads. The table includes about 68,000 distinct CDR3 sequences, 55% to 75% detected once. The template was RNA from unsorted bulk tissue. Newly diagnosed lung cancer patients had thoracic surgery in China, August–late 2014, without prior chemotherapy. V was clipped by 9 bases and J by 3 bases, with 12 bases between them. Germline assignment: CDR1 MNHNS and CDR2 SASEGT. The CDR3 is 13 amino acids. This specimen belongs to a study of tumor and adjacent non-tumor tissue in lung cancer. Study as a whole: There were 11 to 13 adenocarcinoma, 2 squamous cell carcinoma and 1 small cell lung cancer cases. Study observations and caveats: Tumor repertoires had a smaller top 100 clone share than normal lung.

The chain employs TRBV6-1 and TRBJ1-5; weak D call: TRBD1 (6 bases). The receptor's source is a man in his fifties with non-small cell lung cancer. Sequencing used lung tumor tissue. CDR3 DNA: TGTGCCAGGGCCGGGACAACCAATCAGCCCCAGCATTTT. As protein: CARAGTTNQPQHF.